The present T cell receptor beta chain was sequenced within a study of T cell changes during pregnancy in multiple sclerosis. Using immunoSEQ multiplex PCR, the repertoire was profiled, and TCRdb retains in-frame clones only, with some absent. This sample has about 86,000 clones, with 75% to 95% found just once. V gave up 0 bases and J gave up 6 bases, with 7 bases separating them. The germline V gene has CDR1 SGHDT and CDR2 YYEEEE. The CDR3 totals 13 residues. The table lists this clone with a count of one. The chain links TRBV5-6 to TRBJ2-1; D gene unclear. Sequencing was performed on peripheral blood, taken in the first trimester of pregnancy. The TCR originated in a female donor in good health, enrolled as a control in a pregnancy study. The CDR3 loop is CASSLVVGNEQFF. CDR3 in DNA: TGTGCCAGCAGCTTGGTAGTCGGCAATGAGCAGTTCTTC.